Detailed here is one T cell receptor (beta chain). The data were obtained in a study of T cell changes during pregnancy in multiple sclerosis. After removal of 0 bases from V and 2 bases from J, the junction contained 0 bases not matched to a gene. This CDR3 is built from 14 residues. Germline V gene data show CDR1 as LGHNA and CDR2 as YNFKEQ. Sequenced by immunoSEQ multiplex PCR; TCRdb stores in-frame clones only, minus some. Counted here are tens of thousands of clones, almost 95% occurring once; the ten biggest clones make up around 0.9%. The chain is built from TRBV4-2 and TRBJ2-7; TRBD2 matches 8 bases. The sample in question was peripheral blood, obtained after pregnancy. This sequence originates from a female donor with multiple sclerosis, enrolled in a pregnancy study. CDR3 sequence reads: CASSQELAAYEQYF. CDR3 sequence (DNA): TGTGCCAGCAGCCAAGAACTAGCGGCCTACGAGCAGTACTTC.